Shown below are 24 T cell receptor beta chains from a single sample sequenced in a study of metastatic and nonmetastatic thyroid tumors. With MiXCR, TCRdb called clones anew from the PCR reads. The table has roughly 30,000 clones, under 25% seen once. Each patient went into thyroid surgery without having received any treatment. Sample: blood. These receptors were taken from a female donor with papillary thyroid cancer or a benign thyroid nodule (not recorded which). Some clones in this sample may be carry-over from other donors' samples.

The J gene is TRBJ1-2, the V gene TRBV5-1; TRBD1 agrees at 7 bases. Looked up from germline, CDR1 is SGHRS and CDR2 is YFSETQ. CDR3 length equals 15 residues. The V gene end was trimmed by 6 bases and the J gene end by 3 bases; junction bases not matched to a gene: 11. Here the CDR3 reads CASNLRGDRHYGYTF. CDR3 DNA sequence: TGCGCCAGCAATCTTAGGGGGGACAGACACTATGGCTACACCTTC.

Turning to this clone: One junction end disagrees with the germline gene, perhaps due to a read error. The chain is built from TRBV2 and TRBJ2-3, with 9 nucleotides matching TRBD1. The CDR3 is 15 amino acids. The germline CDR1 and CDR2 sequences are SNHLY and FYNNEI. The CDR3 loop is CASRRDREREDSQYF. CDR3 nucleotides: TGTGCCAGCAGGCGGGACAGGGAGAGGGAAGATTCGCAGTATTTT.

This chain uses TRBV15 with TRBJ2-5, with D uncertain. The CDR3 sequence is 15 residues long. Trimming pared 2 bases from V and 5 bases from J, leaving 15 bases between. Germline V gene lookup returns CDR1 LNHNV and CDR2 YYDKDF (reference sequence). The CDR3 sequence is CATSRTGSQGETQYF. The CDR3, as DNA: TGTGCCACCAGCAGAACCGGGTCCCAAGGCGAGACCCAGTACTTC.

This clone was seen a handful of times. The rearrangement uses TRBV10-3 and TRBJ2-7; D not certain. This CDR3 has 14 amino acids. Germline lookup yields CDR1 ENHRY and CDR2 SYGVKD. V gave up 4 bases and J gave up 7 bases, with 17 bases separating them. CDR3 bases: TGTGCCATCAGTGGTGGCGTACCGCTAGTAGAGCAGTACTTC. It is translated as CAISGGVPLVEQYF.

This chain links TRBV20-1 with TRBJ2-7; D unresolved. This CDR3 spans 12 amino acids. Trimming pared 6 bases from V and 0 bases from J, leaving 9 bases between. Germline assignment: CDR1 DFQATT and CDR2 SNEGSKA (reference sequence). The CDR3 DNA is TGCAGTGCCATAGAAGACTCCTACGAGCAGTACTTC. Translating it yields CSAIEDSYEQYF.

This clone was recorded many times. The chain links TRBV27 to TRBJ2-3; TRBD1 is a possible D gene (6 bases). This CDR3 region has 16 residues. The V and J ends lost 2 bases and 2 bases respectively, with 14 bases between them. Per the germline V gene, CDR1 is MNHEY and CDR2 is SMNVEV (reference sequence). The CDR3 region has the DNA TGTGCCAGCAGTTTAAGGGGGTGGGAACCCACAGATACGCAGTATTTT. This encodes CASSLRGWEPTDTQYF.

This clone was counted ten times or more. CDR3 DNA sequence: TGTGCCAGCAGCCTCACCGGGGGTGAAGCTTTCTTT. Translating gives CASSLTGGEAFF. The chain uses TRBV11-3 and TRBJ1-1, with D maybe TRBD1 (5 bases). This CDR3 has 12 residues. Germline V gives CDR1 SGHNT, CDR2 YENEEA. V was clipped by 5 bases and J by 7 bases, with 11 bases between them.

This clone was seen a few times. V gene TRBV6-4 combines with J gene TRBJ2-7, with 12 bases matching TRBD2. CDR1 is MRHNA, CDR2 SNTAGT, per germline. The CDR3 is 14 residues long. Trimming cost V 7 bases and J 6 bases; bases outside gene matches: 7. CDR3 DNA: TGTGCCAGCATCTCGACTAGCGGGAGTGCCGAGCAGTACTTC. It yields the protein CASISTSGSAEQYF.

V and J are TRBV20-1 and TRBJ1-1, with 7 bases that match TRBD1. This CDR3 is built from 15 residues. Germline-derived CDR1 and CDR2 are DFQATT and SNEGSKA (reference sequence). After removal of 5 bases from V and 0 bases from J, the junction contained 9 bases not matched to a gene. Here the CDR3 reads CSAPHEGGLNTEAFF. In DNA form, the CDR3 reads TGCAGTGCTCCCCACGAAGGGGGCCTGAACACTGAAGCTTTCTTT.

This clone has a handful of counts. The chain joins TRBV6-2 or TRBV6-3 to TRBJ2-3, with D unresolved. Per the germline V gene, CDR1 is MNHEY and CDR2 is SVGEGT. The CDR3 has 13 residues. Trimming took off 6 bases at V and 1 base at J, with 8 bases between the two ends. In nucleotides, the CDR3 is TGTGCCAGCAGCTTCCGAGGCACAGATACGCAGTATTTT. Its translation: CASSFRGTDTQYF.

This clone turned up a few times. Written as DNA, the CDR3 is TGTGCCAGCAGTTACCGGGACAGGGCCTACGAGCAGTACTTC. Translation gives CASSYRDRAYEQYF. The rearrangement joins TRBV12-3 or TRBV12-4 to TRBJ2-7; 9 nucleotides align to TRBD1. There are 14 residues in the CDR3. V dropped 4 bases and J dropped 2; count of bases not matched to a gene: 3.

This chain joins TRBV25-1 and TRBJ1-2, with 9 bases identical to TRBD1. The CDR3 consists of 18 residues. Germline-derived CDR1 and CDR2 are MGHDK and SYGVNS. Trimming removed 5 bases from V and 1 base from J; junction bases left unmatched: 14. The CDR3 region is CASSHLRDRARGNYGYTF. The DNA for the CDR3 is TGTGCCAGCAGTCACCTCCGGGACAGGGCTCGCGGTAACTATGGCTACACCTTC.

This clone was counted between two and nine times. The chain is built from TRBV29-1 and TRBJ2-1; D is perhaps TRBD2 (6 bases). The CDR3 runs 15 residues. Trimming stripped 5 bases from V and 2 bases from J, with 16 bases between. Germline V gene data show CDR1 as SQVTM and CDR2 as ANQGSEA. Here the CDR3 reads CSVSLGGATYNEQFF. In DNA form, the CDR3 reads TGCAGCGTTTCTCTGGGAGGCGCGACCTACAATGAGCAGTTCTTC.

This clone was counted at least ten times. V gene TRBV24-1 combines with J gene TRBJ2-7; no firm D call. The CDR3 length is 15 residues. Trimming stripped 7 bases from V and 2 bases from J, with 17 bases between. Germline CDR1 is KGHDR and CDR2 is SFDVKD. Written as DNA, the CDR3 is TGTGCCACCAGCTTCTCCCGTTTTAAGACCTACGAGCAGTACTTC. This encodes CATSFSRFKTYEQYF.

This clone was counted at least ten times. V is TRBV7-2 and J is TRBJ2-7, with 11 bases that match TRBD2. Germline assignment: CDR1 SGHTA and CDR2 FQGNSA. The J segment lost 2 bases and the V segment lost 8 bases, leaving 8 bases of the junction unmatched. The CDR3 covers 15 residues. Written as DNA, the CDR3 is TGTGCCAGCGGCCCGACTAGCGGGACAACCTACGAGCAGTACTTC. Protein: CASGPTSGTTYEQYF.

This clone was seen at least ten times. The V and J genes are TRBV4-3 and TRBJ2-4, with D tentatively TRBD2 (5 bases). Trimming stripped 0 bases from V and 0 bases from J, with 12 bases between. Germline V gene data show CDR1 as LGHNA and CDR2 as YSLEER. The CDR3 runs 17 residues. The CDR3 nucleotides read TGCGCCAGCAGCCAAGATTCGGGCGGGTTAGCCAAAAACATTCAGTACTTC. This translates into CASSQDSGGLAKNIQYF.

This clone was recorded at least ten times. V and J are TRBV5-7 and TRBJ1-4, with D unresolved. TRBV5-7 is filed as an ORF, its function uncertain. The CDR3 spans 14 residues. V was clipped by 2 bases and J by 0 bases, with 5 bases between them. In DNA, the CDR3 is TGTGCCAGCAGCTTTCTGGCAACTAATGAAAAACTGTTTTTT. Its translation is CASSFLATNEKLFF.

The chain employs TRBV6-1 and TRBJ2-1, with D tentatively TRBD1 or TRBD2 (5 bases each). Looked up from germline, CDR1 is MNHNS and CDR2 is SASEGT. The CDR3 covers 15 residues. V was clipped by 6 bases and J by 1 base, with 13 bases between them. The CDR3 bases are TGTGCCAGCAGGGGACCGGGGTATTCCTACAATGAGCAGTTCTTC. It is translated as CASRGPGYSYNEQFF.

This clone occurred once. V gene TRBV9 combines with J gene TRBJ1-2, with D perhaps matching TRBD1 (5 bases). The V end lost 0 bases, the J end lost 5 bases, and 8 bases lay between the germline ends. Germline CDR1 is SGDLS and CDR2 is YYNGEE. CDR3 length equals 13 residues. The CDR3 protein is CASSVGTTYGYTF. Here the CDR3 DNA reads TGTGCCAGCAGCGTAGGGACAACTTATGGCTACACCTTC.

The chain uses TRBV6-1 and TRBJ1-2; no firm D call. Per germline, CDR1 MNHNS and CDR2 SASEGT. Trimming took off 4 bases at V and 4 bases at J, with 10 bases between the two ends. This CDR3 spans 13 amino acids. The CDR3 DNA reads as TGTGCCAGCAGTGTGTTGGGTGTCTATGGCTACACCTTC. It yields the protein CASSVLGVYGYTF.

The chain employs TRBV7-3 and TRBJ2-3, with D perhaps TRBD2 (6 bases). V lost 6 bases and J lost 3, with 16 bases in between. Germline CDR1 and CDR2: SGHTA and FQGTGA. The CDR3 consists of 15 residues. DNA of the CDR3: TGTGCCAGCAGTCTCAGCCCTGCGGGAACAGATACGCAGTATTTT. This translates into CASSLSPAGTDTQYF.

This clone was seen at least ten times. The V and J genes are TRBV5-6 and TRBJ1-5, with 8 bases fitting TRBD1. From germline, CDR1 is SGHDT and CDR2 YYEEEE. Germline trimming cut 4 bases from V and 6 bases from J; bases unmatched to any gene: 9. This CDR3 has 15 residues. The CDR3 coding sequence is TGTGCCAGCAGCACCCGGACAGGGCTAAGTCAGCCCCAGCATTTT. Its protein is CASSTRTGLSQPQHF.

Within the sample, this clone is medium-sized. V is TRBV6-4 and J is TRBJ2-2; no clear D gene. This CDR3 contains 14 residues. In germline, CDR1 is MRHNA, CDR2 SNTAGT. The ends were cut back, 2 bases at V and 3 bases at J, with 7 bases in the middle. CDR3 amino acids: CASSDRPDTGELFF. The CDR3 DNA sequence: TGTGCCAGCAGTGACCGGCCCGACACCGGGGAGCTGTTTTTT.

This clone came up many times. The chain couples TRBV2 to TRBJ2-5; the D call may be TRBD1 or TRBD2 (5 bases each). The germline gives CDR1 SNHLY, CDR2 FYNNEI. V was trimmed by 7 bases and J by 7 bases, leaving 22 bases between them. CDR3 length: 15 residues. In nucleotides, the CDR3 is TGTGCCAGCAACCAGGACAAGGCAAATGGGGGGACCCAGTACTTC. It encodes CASNQDKANGGTQYF.